This entry lists 19 T cell receptor beta chains sequenced from one sample in a study of shared clonotypes between healthy human individuals. Sequencing was performed with immunoSEQ multiplex PCR; in TCRdb, only in-frame clones are kept and a portion is missing. The sample has about 1 million clones, around 74% seen once. Sequencing was performed on memory CD4+ T cells sorted from blood. Subset noted: CD45RA-negative fraction. These receptors all stem from a man aged 18 to 29 in good health.

CDR3 residues: CASSPGGVDTQYF. In DNA, the CDR3 is TGTGCCAGCAGCCCTGGCGGGGTAGATACGCAGTATTTT. The rearrangement joins TRBV5-4 to TRBJ2-3, with a tentative D call TRBD2 (6 bases). This CDR3 spans 13 amino acids. V lost 4 bases and J lost 5, with 11 bases in between. Per germline, CDR1 SGHNT and CDR2 YYREEE (reference sequence). Using reference TRBV5-4 and TRBJ2-3 for the parts outside the CDR3, the full variable domain is ETGVTQSPTHLIKTRGQQVTLRCSSQSGHNTVSWYQQALGQGPQFIFQYYREEENGRGNFPPRFSGLQFPNYSSELNVNALELDDSALYLCASSPGGVDTQYFGPGTRLTVL.

This sequence joins TRBV5-1 and TRBJ2-1; TRBD1 might be the D (6 bases). Germline CDR1 SGHRS, CDR2 YFSETQ. V dropped 0 bases and J dropped 9 bases, with 10 bases sitting between them. The CDR3 loop spans 13 amino acids. CDR3 coding DNA: TGCGCCAGCAGCTTGGACAGGGTCGTTGAGCAGTTCTTC. This sequence encodes CASSLDRVVEQFF.

This sequence joins TRBV18 and TRBJ1-2, with D unclear. Trimming took off 0 bases at V and 8 bases at J, with 10 bases between the two ends. This CDR3 has 13 amino acids. Germline CDR1 and CDR2: KGHSH and LQKENI. The CDR3 DNA reads TGTGCCAGCTCACCACCCTCTAAGGAAGGCTACACCTTC. Amino acids: CASSPPSKEGYTF.

This clone was seen only once. The chain carries TRBV10-3 and TRBJ2-5; D is uncertain. The CDR3 runs to 15 residues. Germline CDR1 and CDR2: ENHRY and SYGVKD. Trimming cost V 10 bases and J 4 bases, with 22 bases left between them. The CDR3, as DNA: TGTGCCAGGCGACGGGTGGGTTTCTATGGAGAGACCCAGTACTTC. It translates to CARRRVGFYGETQYF.

This chain connects TRBV6-6 to TRBJ1-1; D not certain. This CDR3 is built from 12 residues. CDR1 MNHNY and CDR2 SVGAGI come from the germline V gene (reference sequence). V was pared by 8 bases and J by 0 bases, with 7 bases between. The CDR3 loop reads CASGRMNTEAFF. Here the CDR3 DNA reads TGTGCCAGCGGTAGAATGAACACTGAAGCTTTCTTT.

The chain links TRBV4-3 to TRBJ2-2; D uncertain. The CDR3 has 15 residues. V was clipped by 1 base and J by 2 bases, with 8 bases between them. CDR1 and CDR2 (germline): LGHNA, YSLEER. As DNA, the CDR3 is TGCGCCAGCAGCCAAGCCAGTCTAAACACCGGGGAGCTGTTTTTT. Its protein product is CASSQASLNTGELFF.

This chain connects TRBV29-1 to TRBJ1-2; 12 positions agree with TRBD1. V shed 2 bases, J shed 2 bases, and the junction held 15 bases outside the gene matches. CDR1 is SQVTM, CDR2 ANQGSEA, per germline. The CDR3 contains 19 residues. The CDR3 sequence: CSVELPGTGGLWRNYGYTF. The CDR3 coding sequence is TGCAGCGTTGAACTACCCGGGACAGGGGGCCTATGGAGAAACTATGGCTACACCTTC.

The chain recombines TRBV28 with TRBJ1-4; 9 nucleotides match TRBD1. V dropped 5 bases and J dropped 3; count of bases not matched to a gene: 1. The CDR3 has 14 residues. CDR1 MDHEN and CDR2 SYDVKM come from the germline V gene. In DNA, the CDR3 is TGTGCCAGCAGTCGGACAGGGGCTAATGAAAAACTGTTTTTT. Residues: CASSRTGANEKLFF.

Note on this clone: This sample includes further DNA sequences coding for the same CDR3. The J gene is TRBJ2-5, the V gene TRBV11-2; D ambiguous. Germline CDR1 SGHAT, CDR2 FQNNGV. V gave up 1 base and J gave up 2 bases, with 5 bases separating them. This CDR3 spans 13 amino acids. This CDR3 reads CASSLGPQETQYF. CDR3 DNA sequence: TGTGCCAGCAGCTTAGGTCCTCAAGAGACCCAGTACTTC.

V gene TRBV6-5 combines with J gene TRBJ2-1; 8 positions agree with TRBD1. The CDR3 loop spans 15 amino acids. From germline, CDR1 is MNHEY and CDR2 SVGAGI. V lost 2 bases to trimming and J lost 9 bases; unmatched junction nucleotides: 9. The CDR3 DNA reads as TGTGCCAGCAGTTACGACAGGGGAGATTTCAGTGAGCAGTTCTTC. Translating it yields CASSYDRGDFSEQFF.

The chain has TRBV28 and TRBJ2-5, with D tentatively TRBD1 (6 bases). The CDR3 has 12 amino acids. V was shortened by 7 bases and J by 5 bases, with 11 bases between the two germline ends. Germline V gene lookup returns CDR1 MDHEN and CDR2 SYDVKM. The CDR3 is CASIGGQETQYF. CDR3 DNA: TGTGCCAGCATTGGGGGCCAGGAGACCCAGTACTTC.

J is TRBJ1-2 and V is TRBV2; TRBD1 matches 9 bases. This CDR3 region has 14 residues. V gave up 6 bases and J gave up 4 bases; unmatched junction bases: 6. Germline V lookup: CDR1 SNHLY, CDR2 FYNNEI. CDR3 sequence reads: CASSTGTGPYGYTF. Here the CDR3 DNA reads TGTGCCAGCAGCACCGGGACAGGGCCCTATGGCTACACCTTC. Looking up the rest from reference TRBV2 and TRBJ1-2 gives the full variable domain: EPEVTQTPSHQVTQMGQEVILRCVPISNHLYFYWYRQILGQKVEFLVSFYNNEISEKSEIFDDQFSVERPDGSNFTLKIRSTKLEDSAMYFCASSTGTGPYGYTFGSGTRLTVV.

This clone was recorded a few times. V usage is TRBV5-4 and J usage is TRBJ2-7; 7 bases align to TRBD2. Germline-derived CDR1 and CDR2 are SGHNT and YYREEE (reference sequence). This CDR3 region has 14 residues. V shed 3 bases and J 4 bases; nucleotides not matched to a gene: 7. The CDR3: CASSSGREGYEQYF. In DNA, the CDR3 is TGTGCCAGCAGCTCAGGCAGGGAGGGATACGAGCAGTACTTC.

This clone was picked up many times. V and J are TRBV5-1 and TRBJ2-2; TRBD1 matches at 9 bases. This CDR3 contains 16 residues. From germline, CDR1 is SGHRS and CDR2 YFSETQ. V dropped 7 bases and J dropped 6; count of bases not matched to a gene: 13. CDR3 protein: CASANSGTGLAGELFF. CDR3 nucleotides: TGCGCCAGCGCCAATTCCGGGACAGGGCTGGCCGGGGAGCTGTTTTTT.

The V call is TRBV2, the J call TRBJ1-1; a weak D match, TRBD1 (5 bases). With 7 bases removed from V and 1 base from J, the gap between germline ends came to 10 bases. Germline assignment: CDR1 SNHLY and CDR2 FYNNEI. CDR3 size: 13 residues. For the CDR3, the DNA is TGTGCCAGCATTCGCCAGGGGAACACTGAAGCTTTCTTT. This translates into CASIRQGNTEAFF.

Regarding this clone: The sample carries other DNA sequences with the same CDR3. The V call is TRBV6-1, the J call TRBJ2-3, with 7 bases matching TRBD1. With V trimmed by 5 bases and J by 2 bases, 7 bases remained unmatched. The CDR3 loop spans 15 amino acids. Germline-derived CDR1 and CDR2 are MNHNS and SASEGT. CDR3 in amino acids: CASSLRQGNTDTQYF. CDR3 in DNA: TGTGCCAGCAGTCTAAGACAGGGAAACACAGATACGCAGTATTTT.

The V call is TRBV12-5, the J call TRBJ1-2; 7 bases map to TRBD1. The CDR3 length is 12 residues. V was clipped by 11 bases and J by 7 bases; unmatched bases: 10. Germline CDR1 is LGHNT and CDR2 is FRNRAP. CDR3 region: CAGGGVHGGYTF. DNA of the CDR3: TGTGCTGGAGGGGGCGTCCACGGTGGCTACACCTTC.

The chain combines TRBV7-9 with TRBJ1-4; tentative D call: TRBD1 (5 bases). The germline V and J ends were trimmed by 2 bases and 1 base, with 11 bases remaining between them. This CDR3 is built from 16 residues. Germline CDR1 and CDR2: SEHNR and FQNEAQ (reference sequence). The CDR3 sequence is CASSLLSGGTNEKLFF. The CDR3 DNA is TGTGCCAGCAGCTTACTATCCGGGGGAACTAATGAAAAACTGTTTTTT.

This clone was found a few times. The chain recombines TRBV6-1 with TRBJ2-3, with 14 bases matching TRBD2. Germline CDR1 MNHNS, CDR2 SASEGT. The CDR3 consists of 18 residues. The V gene end was trimmed by 3 bases and the J gene end by 5 bases; junction bases not matched to a gene: 10. The CDR3 loop reads CASSDTSGLAGAGDTQYF. DNA of the CDR3: TGTGCCAGCAGTGACACTTCGGGACTAGCGGGGGCTGGAGATACGCAGTATTTT.